This TCR beta chain originates from a study of regulatory T cells in long-lasting Graves disease. Findings and limits, study-wide: What was studied was peripheral blood only, and not thyroid tissue.

This CDR3 contains 14 residues. Trimming shortened V by 2 bases and J by 4 bases, and 11 bases separated the two germline ends. Germline-derived CDR1 and CDR2 are MDHEN and SYDVKM. Time point given: persistent/refractory GD, antithyroid drugs over 5 years with positive TRAb. PBMC RNA was the source of the TCR library. Peripheral blood, 7.5 to 9 milliliters of it, was drawn into EDTA tubes. This clonotype was counted many times. Its antigen is still unknown. The TCR beta library used iRepertoire HTBI primers with Arm-PCR amplification of CDR3. Via MiXCR, TCRdb re-called the multiplex PCR reads, giving one row per CDR3 protein. This table has approximately 690,000 distinct CDR3 sequences, around 32% appearing once.

This receptor was identified in a female donor with Graves disease. The source was peripheral blood mononuclear cells (PBMCs), collected when the disease was refractory, from a patient treated with antithyroid drugs. The chain carries TRBV28 and TRBJ1-1, with D unclear. The CDR3, as DNA: TGTGCCAGCAGTTTACAGTCTAGAGCCACTGAAGCTTTCTTT. The encoded protein is CASSLQSRATEAFF.